The clone carrying this TCR beta chain was seen only once. This entry comes from a study of blood T cell repertoires in COVID-19. Profiled with immunoSEQ multiplex PCR; TCRdb holds only in-frame clones, not every one. The sample records roughly 56,000 clones, around four fifths being singletons. Between the trimmed V and J ends, which lost 3 bases and 14 bases, there was a span of 26 bases. CDR3 length: 16 residues. Germline V gives CDR1 LNHNV, CDR2 YYDKDF (reference sequence). V and J are TRBV15 and TRBJ2-1; D might be TRBD2 (5 bases). The sequence came from a man aged 70-80 years with acute or convalescent COVID-19. Sequenced material: peripheral blood. CDR3 in DNA: TGTGCCACCAGCAGCGGCGTTACGGGGAGATCCTCGGAGGAGTTCTTC. Its translation is CATSSGVTGRSSEEFF.